This TCR beta chain was captured by sequencing in a study of neurological immune-mediated disorders. Findings and limits, study-wide: Expansion of TCR clones was greatest in HTLV-1-associated myelopathy and smallest in multiple sclerosis, where it fell below that of healthy controls.

Stored at -80 C, 2 million PBMCs were the source of the unsorted libraries. This CDR3 is built from 14 residues. Looked up from germline, CDR1 is MNHEY and CDR2 is SMNVEV (reference sequence). V was trimmed by 8 bases and J by 2 bases, leaving 14 bases between them. The cDNA was produced through 5'RACE with 10-nucleotide random UMIs. MiXCR, applied by TCRdb to the 5' RACE reads, yields one record per CDR3 protein. This sample carries 50,000 or so distinct CDR3 sequences, about 9.4% of them seen once, and the ten largest clones take 21%. There are many counts of this clonotype. What it binds is unknown.

The source is a woman between 35 and 50 years old with HTLV-1-associated myelopathy (HAM/TSP). Sequencing was performed on PBMCs. This sequence joins TRBV27 and TRBJ2-3, with no clear D. The CDR3 coding sequence is TGTGCCAGCGCGCCCGGGTCCTTCACAGATACGCAGTATTTT. Translation gives CASAPGSFTDTQYF.